These T cell receptor beta chains were read from a single sample in a study of cytomegalovirus exposure and HLA in healthy donors. Produced via immunoSEQ multiplex PCR; TCRdb's table is partial and in-frame only. This sample contains 100,000 to 150,000 clones. The sample consisted of PBMCs. These receptors were obtained from a young man in good health and CMV-seronegative. Both conserved end residues are part of each CDR3. The D gene is left open where the match is weak.

d_call	v_call	cdr3_length	j_call	cdr3_aa	cdr3_nt
TRBD2	TRBV6-4	15	TRBJ2-3	CASSDSSGTTDTQYF	TGTGCCAGCAGTGACTCTAGCGGGACCACAGATACGCAGTATTTT
TRBD1	TRBV6-6	15	TRBJ2-7	CASSYPRGLSYEQYF	TGTGCCAGCAGTTACCCTAGGGGGCTCTCCTACGAGCAGTACTTC
TRBD2	TRBV10-1	15	TRBJ2-7	CASSGTGTTSYEQYF	TGCGCCAGCAGTGGGACCGGGACTACCTCCTACGAGCAGTACTTC
TRBD1	TRBV5-1	15	TRBJ2-5	CASSTGDRAQETQYF	TGCGCCAGCAGCACCGGGGACAGGGCTCAAGAGACCCAGTACTTC
.	TRBV5-1	14	TRBJ2-3	CASSLAQGRDTQYF	TGCGCCAGCAGCTTGGCTCAGGGTAGGGATACGCAGTATTTT
.	TRBV2	18	TRBJ2-7	CASSEGLSRGFVGYEQYF	TGTGCCAGCAGTGAAGGGTTGAGTAGGGGGTTTGTTGGCTACGAGCAGTACTTC
TRBD1	TRBV6-5	13	TRBJ1-2	CASSYEGASGYTF	TGTGCCAGCAGTTACGAGGGGGCGTCTGGCTACACCTTC
TRBD2	TRBV5-8	12	TRBJ2-1	CASSLGGKEQFF	TGTGCCAGCAGCCTCGGGGGGAAGGAGCAGTTCTTC
TRBD1	TRBV28	16	TRBJ2-5	CASSFLTGGEEGTQYF	TGTGCCAGCAGTTTCTTGACAGGGGGCGAGGAAGGGACCCAGTACTTC
TRBD1	TRBV5-1	14	TRBJ1-6	CASRGQENGSPLHF	TGCGCCAGCCGGGGACAGGAAAACGGATCACCCCTCCACTTT
TRBD1	TRBV6-1	14	TRBJ1-6	CASKGAGDNSPLHF	TGTGCCAGCAAGGGGGCTGGGGATAATTCACCCCTCCACTTT
.	TRBV6-5	13	TRBJ2-1	CASREDTYNEQFF	TGTGCCAGCAGAGAGGACACTTACAATGAGCAGTTCTTC
TRBD1	TRBV9	17	TRBJ2-5	CASSAPRTGEGQETQYF	TGTGCCAGCAGCGCGCCTCGGACAGGGGAAGGCCAAGAGACCCAGTACTTC
.	TRBV14	16	TRBJ2-7	CASSQDPSVSPYEQYF	TGTGCCAGCAGCCAAGATCCTAGCGTCTCACCCTACGAGCAGTACTTC
.	TRBV12-5	15	TRBJ1-1	CASGLRTEENTEAFF	TGTGCTAGTGGTTTGCGGACAGAGGAGAACACTGAAGCTTTCTTT
.	TRBV28	17	TRBJ1-4	CASSDHLDSATNEKLFF	TGTGCCAGCAGTGACCACCTTGACAGCGCAACTAATGAAAAACTGTTTTTT
TRBD1	TRBV4-3	17	TRBJ2-2	CASSQDPRTGRTGELFF	TGCGCCAGCAGCCAAGATCCTCGGACAGGGCGCACCGGGGAGCTGTTTTTT
.	TRBV18	13	TRBJ1-5	CASSPGSGQPQHF	TGTGCCAGCTCACCAGGTTCGGGTCAGCCCCAGCATTTT
TRBD2	TRBV5-1	20	TRBJ2-5	CASSPRLAGGPGSSVGAQYF	TGCGCCAGCAGCCCTAGACTAGCGGGAGGGCCCGGGTCTTCTGTAGGGGCCCAGTACTTC
.	TRBV10-3	13	TRBJ2-2	CATTRVGAGELFF	TGTGCCACGACCAGGGTAGGGGCCGGGGAGCTGTTTTTT
.	TRBV7-9	16	TRBJ2-7	CATRSIRDLGSYEQYF	TGTGCCACCAGATCAATCAGGGATTTAGGATCCTACGAGCAGTACTTC
TRBD1	TRBV7-3	13	TRBJ2-7	CASSRQGTGEQYF	TGTGCCAGCAGCCGACAGGGTACAGGCGAGCAGTACTTC
.	TRBV10-2	13	TRBJ2-5	CASSVVRGETQYF	TGCGCCAGCAGTGTAGTCAGGGGAGAGACCCAGTACTTC
.	TRBV5-4	11	TRBJ1-3	CASSLATGTNF	TGTGCCAGCAGCTTGGCCACCGGGACAAATTTT
.	TRBV14	13	TRBJ2-7	CASSQVRANEQYF	TGTGCCAGCAGCCAAGTCAGGGCCAACGAGCAGTACTTC
.	TRBV14	16	TRBJ2-6	CASSQETGYEANVLTF	TGTGCCAGCAGCCAGGAGACAGGATATGAGGCCAACGTCCTGACTTTC
TRBD2	TRBV2	17	TRBJ2-7	CASRDLQASGIPYEQYF	TGTGCCAGCAGAGATCTCCAAGCTAGCGGGATACCCTACGAGCAGTACTTC
TRBD1	TRBV5-4	15	TRBJ1-5	CASSLQGAGDQPQHF	TGTGCCAGCAGCTTGCAGGGGGCGGGCGATCAGCCCCAGCATTTT
.	TRBV7-9	11	TRBJ2-7	CASSFSSEQYF	TGTGCCAGCAGCTTTTCTAGCGAGCAGTACTTC
TRBD2	TRBV15	17	TRBJ2-1	CATSTPAGRGAVGEQFF	TGTGCCACCAGCACCCCCGCCGGGCGGGGGGCGGTAGGGGAGCAGTTCTTC
.	TRBV6-1	16	TRBJ1-5	CASSEQSSRINQPQHF	TGTGCCAGCAGTGAACAATCTAGCAGGATCAATCAGCCCCAGCATTTT
.	TRBV6-5	13	TRBJ1-1	CASSLGGGTEAFF	TGTGCCAGCAGTTTGGGGGGTGGCACTGAAGCTTTCTTT
TRBD2	TRBV4-3	15	TRBJ2-1	CASSPTGLADNEQFF	TGCGCCAGCAGCCCTACGGGACTAGCGGACAATGAGCAGTTCTTC
TRBD2	TRBV27	16	TRBJ2-5	CASSFLTSGPRRVQYF	TGTGCCAGCAGTTTCCTTACTAGCGGCCCAAGAAGGGTCCAGTACTTC
.	TRBV7-9	11	TRBJ2-3	CASSGVDTQYF	TGTGCCAGCTCAGGGGTGGATACGCAGTATTTT
.	TRBV2	16	TRBJ1-6	CASSEVTGETNSPLHF	TGTGCCAGCAGTGAGGTTACCGGGGAAACTAATTCACCCCTCCACTTT
.	TRBV4-1	16	TRBJ1-5	CASSQTTEDSNQPQHF	TGCGCCAGCAGCCAAACTACGGAAGATAGCAATCAGCCCCAGCATTTT
TRBD1	TRBV6-1	14	TRBJ1-4	CASSEGQGNEKLFF	TGTGCCAGCAGTGAAGGACAGGGGAATGAAAAACTGTTTTTT
.	TRBV28	15	TRBJ1-2	CASSPDTFNNYGYTF	TGTGCCAGCAGTCCAGACACCTTTAATAACTATGGCTACACCTTC
.	TRBV7-9	11	TRBJ2-2	CASRDTGELFF	TGTGCCAGCCGGGACACCGGGGAGCTGTTTTTT
TRBD2	TRBV28	14	TRBJ2-7	CASSRGGIRYEQYF	TGTGCCAGCAGCCGGGGGGGGATCCGCTACGAGCAGTACTTC
.	TRBV30	16	TRBJ1-5	CAWSSRGGYSGQPQHF	TGTGCCTGGAGTTCAAGGGGGGGGTATAGTGGTCAGCCCCAGCATTTT
.	TRBV7-9	15	TRBJ1-4	CASSLLLAANEKLFF	TGTGCCAGCAGCTTACTTTTGGCAGCTAATGAAAAACTGTTTTTT
TRBD2	TRBV7-2	15	TRBJ2-7	CASSLTSGSSYEQYF	TGTGCCAGCAGCCTTACTAGCGGGAGCTCCTACGAGCAGTACTTC
.	TRBV27	15	TRBJ1-1	CATDRYPRQNTEAFF	TGTGCCACTGATAGGTATCCGAGACAGAACACTGAAGCTTTCTTT
.	TRBV30	14	TRBJ2-1	CAWKSQGGYNEQFF	TGTGCCTGGAAGTCGCAGGGAGGCTACAATGAGCAGTTCTTC
.	TRBV4-3	18	TRBJ2-6	CASSQEQPAISGANVLTF	TGCGCCAGCAGCCAAGAACAGCCAGCCATCTCTGGGGCCAACGTCCTGACTTTC
.	TRBV6-5	14	TRBJ2-7	CASALSRREYEQYF	TGTGCCAGCGCTCTATCTAGGAGAGAATACGAGCAGTACTTC
.	TRBV28	14	TRBJ1-1	CASSLETNLREAFF	TGTGCCAGCAGTTTAGAAACTAATCTACGGGAAGCTTTCTTT
.	TRBV27	15	TRBJ2-7	CASSPSLGSLYEQYF	TGTGCCAGCAGCCCTAGTTTGGGGAGTCTCTACGAGCAGTACTTC
TRBD2	TRBV5-6	17	TRBJ2-5	CASSSIGLAGGRMTQYF	TGTGCCAGCAGCTCCATTGGACTAGCGGGAGGAAGGATGACCCAGTACTTC
.	TRBV11-3	14	TRBJ2-7	CASSLEEQTYEQYF	TGTGCCAGCAGCCTAGAAGAACAGACCTACGAGCAGTACTTC
TRBD2	TRBV5-1	15	TRBJ2-1	CASRTSGTSYNEQFF	TGCGCCAGCAGGACTAGCGGGACATCCTACAATGAGCAGTTCTTC
.	TRBV10-3	16	TRBJ1-2	CAISEPGGHPWGGYTF	TGTGCCATCAGTGAGCCGGGGGGGCACCCGTGGGGAGGCTACACCTTC
TRBD1	TRBV7-9	14	TRBJ1-1	CASSGDSTNTEAFF	TGTGCCAGCAGTGGGGACAGCACAAACACTGAAGCTTTCTTT
TRBD2	TRBV25-1	14	TRBJ2-5	CASNPFAGEETQYF	TGTGCCAGCAACCCATTCGCGGGGGAAGAGACCCAGTACTTC
.	TRBV20-1	11	TRBJ1-1	CSAKVRAEAFF	TGCAGTGCTAAGGTCAGGGCTGAAGCTTTCTTT
.	TRBV11-3	15	TRBJ2-1	CASTNWALFGNEQFF	TGTGCCAGCACCAACTGGGCCCTCTTTGGCAATGAGCAGTTCTTC